This T cell receptor (beta chain) was identified during a study of cytomegalovirus exposure and HLA in healthy donors. The overall study: For the roughly 400 genotyped donors, 75% to 90% fell within the Caucasian-associated ancestry cluster.

Germline V lookup: CDR1 MNHNY, CDR2 SVGAGI (reference sequence). The CDR3 has 12 residues. Trimming removed 2 bases from V and 14 bases from J, with 15 bases in between. Primers included in the PCR were 60 Vbeta and 13 Jbeta primers. Using immunoSEQ multiplex PCR, the repertoire was profiled, and TCRdb retains in-frame clones only, with some absent. The data hold about 160,000 clones, with approximately 71% observed a single time. Although they were nominally healthy when sampled, donors likely had unrecorded immune exposures. The sequencing sample was made of PBMCs. This chain joins TRBV6-6 and TRBJ1-2; no definite D call. The clonotype was recovered from a woman between 18 and 29 years old in good health and CMV-seropositive. For the CDR3, the DNA is TGTGCCAGCAGTTACCCACGGGAGGTTTCTACCTTC. Its translation is CASSYPREVSTF.